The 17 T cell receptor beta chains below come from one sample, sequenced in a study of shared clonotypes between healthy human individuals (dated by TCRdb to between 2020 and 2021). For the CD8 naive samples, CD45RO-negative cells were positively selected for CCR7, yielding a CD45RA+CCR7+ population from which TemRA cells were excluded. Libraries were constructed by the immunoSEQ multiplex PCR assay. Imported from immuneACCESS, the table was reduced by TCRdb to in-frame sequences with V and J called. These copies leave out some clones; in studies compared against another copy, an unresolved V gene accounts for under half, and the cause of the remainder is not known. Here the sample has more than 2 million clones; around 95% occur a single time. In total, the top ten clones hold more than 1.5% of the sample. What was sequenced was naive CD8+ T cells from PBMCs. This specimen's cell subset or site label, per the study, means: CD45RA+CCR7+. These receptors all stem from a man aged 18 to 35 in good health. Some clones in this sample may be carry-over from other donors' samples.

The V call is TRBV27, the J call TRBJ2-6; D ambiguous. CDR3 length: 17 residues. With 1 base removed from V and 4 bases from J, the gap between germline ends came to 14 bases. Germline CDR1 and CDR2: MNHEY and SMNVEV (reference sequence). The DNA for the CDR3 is TGTGCCAGCAGTTTATATGAGGCTCCTGGCGGGGCCAACGTCCTGACTTTC. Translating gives CASSLYEAPGGANVLTF.

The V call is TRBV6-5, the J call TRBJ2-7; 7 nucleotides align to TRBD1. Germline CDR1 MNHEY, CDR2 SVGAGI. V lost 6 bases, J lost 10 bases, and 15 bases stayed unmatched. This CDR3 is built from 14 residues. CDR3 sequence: CASSLRQGESDQYF. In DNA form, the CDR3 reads TGTGCCAGCAGCCTGAGACAGGGAGAGTCGGATCAGTACTTC.

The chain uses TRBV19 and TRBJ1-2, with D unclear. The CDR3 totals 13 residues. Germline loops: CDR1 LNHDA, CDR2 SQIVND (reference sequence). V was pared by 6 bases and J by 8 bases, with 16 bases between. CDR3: CASSPGLQWGYTF. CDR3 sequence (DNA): TGTGCCAGTAGCCCCGGGCTCCAATGGGGCTACACCTTC.

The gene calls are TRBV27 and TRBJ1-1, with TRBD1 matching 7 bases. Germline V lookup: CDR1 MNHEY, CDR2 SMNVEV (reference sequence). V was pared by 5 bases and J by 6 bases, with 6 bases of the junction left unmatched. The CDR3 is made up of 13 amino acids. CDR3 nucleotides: TGTGCCAGCAGTATACTGACAGGGTCTGAAGCTTTCTTT. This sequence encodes CASSILTGSEAFF.

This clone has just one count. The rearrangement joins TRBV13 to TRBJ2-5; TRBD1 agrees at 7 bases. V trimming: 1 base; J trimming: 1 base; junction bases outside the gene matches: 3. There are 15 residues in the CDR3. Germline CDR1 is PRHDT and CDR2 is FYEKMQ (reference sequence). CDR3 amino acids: CASSLADRSQETQYF. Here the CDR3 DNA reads TGTGCCAGCAGCTTAGCGGACAGGAGCCAAGAGACCCAGTACTTC.

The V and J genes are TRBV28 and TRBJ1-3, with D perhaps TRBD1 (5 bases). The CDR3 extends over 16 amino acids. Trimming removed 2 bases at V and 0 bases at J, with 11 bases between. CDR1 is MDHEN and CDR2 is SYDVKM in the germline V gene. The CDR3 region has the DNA TGTGCCAGCAGTTTAATGGGGGATATCTCTGGAAACACCATATATTTT. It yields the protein CASSLMGDISGNTIYF.

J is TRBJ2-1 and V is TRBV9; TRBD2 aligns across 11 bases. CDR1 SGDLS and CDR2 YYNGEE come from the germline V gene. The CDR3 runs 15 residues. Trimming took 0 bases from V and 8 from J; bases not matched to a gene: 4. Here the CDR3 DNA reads TGTGCCAGCAGCGTAGGGACTAGCGGGTTTGATGAGCAGTTCTTC. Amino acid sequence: CASSVGTSGFDEQFF. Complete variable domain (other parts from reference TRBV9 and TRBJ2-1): DSGVTQTPKHLITATGQRVTLRCSPRSGDLSVYWYQQSLDQGLQFLIQYYNGEERAKGNILERFSAQQFPDLHSELNLSSLELGDSALYFCASSVGTSGFDEQFFGPGTRLTVL.

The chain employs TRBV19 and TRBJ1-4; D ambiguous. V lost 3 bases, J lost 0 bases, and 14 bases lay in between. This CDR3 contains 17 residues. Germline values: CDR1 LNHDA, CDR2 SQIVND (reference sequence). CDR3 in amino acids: CASSIRARSATNEKLFF. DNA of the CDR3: TGTGCCAGTAGTATTCGGGCCCGGTCCGCAACTAATGAAAAACTGTTTTTT.

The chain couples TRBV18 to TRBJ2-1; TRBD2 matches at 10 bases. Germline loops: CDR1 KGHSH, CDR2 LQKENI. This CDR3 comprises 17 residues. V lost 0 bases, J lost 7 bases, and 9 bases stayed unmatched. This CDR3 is CASSPPSLAGVLNEQFF. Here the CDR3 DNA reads TGTGCCAGCTCACCACCGAGTCTAGCGGGAGTACTTAATGAGCAGTTCTTC. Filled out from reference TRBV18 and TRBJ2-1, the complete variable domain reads NAGVMQNPRHLVRRRGQEARLRCSPMKGHSHVYWYRQLPEEGLKFMVYLQKENIIDESGMPKERFSAEFPKEGPSILRIQQVVRGDSAAYFCASSPPSLAGVLNEQFFGPGTRLTVL.

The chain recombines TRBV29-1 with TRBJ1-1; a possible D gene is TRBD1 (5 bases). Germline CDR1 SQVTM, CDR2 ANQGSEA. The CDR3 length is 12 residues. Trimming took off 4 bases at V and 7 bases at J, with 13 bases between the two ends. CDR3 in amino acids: CSVAGPAGEAFF. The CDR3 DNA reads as TGCAGCGTTGCAGGGCCCGCAGGTGAAGCTTTCTTT.

The DNA for the CDR3 is TGCGCCAGCAGCTTGGAACAGGGGGCATGGTACGAGCAGTACTTC. This sequence encodes CASSLEQGAWYEQYF. The rearrangement links TRBV5-1 to TRBJ2-7, with 9 bases fitting TRBD1. V dropped 0 bases and J dropped 4; count of bases not matched to a gene: 5. From germline, CDR1 is SGHRS and CDR2 YFSETQ. The CDR3 spans 15 residues.

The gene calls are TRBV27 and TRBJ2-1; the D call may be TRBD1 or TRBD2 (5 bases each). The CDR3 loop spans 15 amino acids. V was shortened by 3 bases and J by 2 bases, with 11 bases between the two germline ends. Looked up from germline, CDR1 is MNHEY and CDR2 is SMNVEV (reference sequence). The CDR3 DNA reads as TGTGCCAGCAGTTTGGGGGTTATCACCTACAATGAGCAGTTCTTC. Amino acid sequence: CASSLGVITYNEQFF.

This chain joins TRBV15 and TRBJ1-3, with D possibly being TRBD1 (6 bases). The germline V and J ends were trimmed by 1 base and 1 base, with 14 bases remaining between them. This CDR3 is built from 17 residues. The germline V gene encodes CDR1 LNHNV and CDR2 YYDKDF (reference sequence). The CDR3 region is CATSRGSRTGSGNTIYF. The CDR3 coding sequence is TGTGCCACCAGCAGAGGATCCAGAACAGGGTCTGGAAACACCATATATTTT.

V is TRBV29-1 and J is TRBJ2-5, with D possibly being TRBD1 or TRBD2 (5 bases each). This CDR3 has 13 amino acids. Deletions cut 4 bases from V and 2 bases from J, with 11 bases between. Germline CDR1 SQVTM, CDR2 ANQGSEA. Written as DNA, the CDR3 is TGCAGCGTTGCCCGGGACGGACAAGAGACCCAGTACTTC. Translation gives CSVARDGQETQYF.

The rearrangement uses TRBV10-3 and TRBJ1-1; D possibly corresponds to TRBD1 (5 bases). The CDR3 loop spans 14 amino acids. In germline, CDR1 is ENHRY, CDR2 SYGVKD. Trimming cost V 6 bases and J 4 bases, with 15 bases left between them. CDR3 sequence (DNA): TGTGCCATCAGGTGGGACGAGGGGAGCACTGAAGCTTTCTTT. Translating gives CAIRWDEGSTEAFF.

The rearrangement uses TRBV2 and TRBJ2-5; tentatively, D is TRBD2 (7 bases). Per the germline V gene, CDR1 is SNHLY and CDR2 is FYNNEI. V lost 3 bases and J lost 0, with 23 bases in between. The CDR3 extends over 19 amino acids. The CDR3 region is CASSDPVVRGADNQETQYF. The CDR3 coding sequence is TGTGCCAGCAGTGACCCGGTAGTCCGGGGGGCCGATAACCAAGAGACCCAGTACTTC.

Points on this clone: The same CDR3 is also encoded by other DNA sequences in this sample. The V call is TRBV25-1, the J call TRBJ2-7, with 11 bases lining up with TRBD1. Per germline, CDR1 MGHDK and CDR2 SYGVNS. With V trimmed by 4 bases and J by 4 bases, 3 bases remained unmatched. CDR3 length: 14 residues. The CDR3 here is CASSAGTGGYEQYF. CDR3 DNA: TGTGCCAGCAGTGCCGGGACAGGGGGATACGAGCAGTACTTC.